The sequence of this TCR beta chain was determined in a study of cytomegalovirus exposure and HLA in healthy donors. A multiplex PCR was run with 60 Vbeta primers and 13 Jbeta primers. Profiled with immunoSEQ multiplex PCR; TCRdb holds only in-frame clones, not every one. The table has roughly 110,000 clones, over 70% seen once. The study, taken as a whole, reports: As was reported, the classifier diagnosed cytomegalovirus status with high specificity and sensitivity. It was assumed in the presence/absence analyses that sequencing depth was roughly uniform across donors. A missense DCLRE1C variant was associated with V- and J-gene trimming of TCR beta chains in a later analysis, and an independent cohort replicated the association.

The CDR3 has 13 amino acids. V shed 6 bases and J shed 7 bases, with 15 bases lying between them. CDR1 and CDR2 from the germline V gene are SGHVS and FNYEAQ. In regard to this clone: Its specificity is unknown.

Material for sequencing was PBMCs. The clonotype comes from a man aged 25-45 years in good health and CMV-seronegative. V usage is TRBV7-6 and J usage is TRBJ1-2; TRBD1 is a possible D gene (6 bases). CDR3 bases: TGTGCCAGCAGTACTAACAGGGCTGGTGGCTACACCTTC. It encodes CASSTNRAGGYTF.